This T cell receptor beta chain appears in the sequencing data of a study of T-cell memory formation after mild COVID-19. This CDR3 has 13 residues. CDR1 is MNHEY, CDR2 SVGEGT, per germline. Trimming removed 3 bases at V and 4 bases at J, with 7 bases between. TCRdb reanalysed the 5' RACE reads using MiXCR and keeps one entry per CDR3 protein. Of fewer than 300,000 distinct CDR3 sequences in the sample, approximately 15% were seen once. This TCR was recovered from a man aged 18 to 30 who had mild COVID-19 (a few samples of this study predate the infection). Cell type and time point are not known. Source material: PBMCs or a T cell subset sorted from them (not recorded which). This chain joins TRBV6-2 or TRBV6-3 and TRBJ1-5; D ambiguous. This CDR3 is CASSYVGNQPQHF. The CDR3 nucleotides read TGTGCCAGCAGTTATGTTGGGAATCAGCCCCAGCATTTT.